The rows below give T cell receptor beta chains drawn from one sample of a study of blood T cell repertoires in COVID-19. TCRdb's table, derived via immunoSEQ multiplex PCR, lists solely in-frame clones and lacks some. Of some 38,000 clones listed, approximately 85% are singletons. Source material: peripheral blood. The receptors originated from a man in his fifties or sixties with active or convalescent COVID-19. The CDR3 runs from the conserved cysteine through the conserved F or W. The order of the fields is J gene, clone size, V gene, D gene, CDR3 DNA, CDR3 protein. The D gene is left open where the match is weak. Expanded clones are given a class, and other clones once, few, many or no size at all.

j_call: TRBJ1-6; clone_size: -; v_call: TRBV4-1; d_call: -; cdr3_nt: TGCGCCAGCAACCAAGCAGGTAGCTCCTATAATTCACCCCTCCACTTT; cdr3_aa: CASNQAGSSYNSPLHF
j_call: TRBJ2-3; clone_size: few; v_call: TRBV7-9; d_call: -; cdr3_nt: TGTGCCAGCAGCCGGAGGGAGTTCCGGGACCCGGTGGGAGATACGCAGTATTTT; cdr3_aa: CASSRREFRDPVGDTQYF
j_call: TRBJ2-5; clone_size: -; v_call: TRBV7-9; d_call: -; cdr3_nt: TGTGCCAGCAGCTTAAGTATGCGGGCGGAGACCCAGTACTTC; cdr3_aa: CASSLSMRAETQYF
j_call: TRBJ1-6; clone_size: -; v_call: TRBV15; d_call: TRBD1; cdr3_nt: TGTGCCACCAGCAGAGATCCGGGACAGGGGTATTCACCCCTCCACTTT; cdr3_aa: CATSRDPGQGYSPLHF
j_call: TRBJ1-2; clone_size: -; v_call: TRBV3-1/TRBV3-2; d_call: -; cdr3_nt: TGTGCCAGCAGCCAAGAAGGTGCGGGGATGGGGTATGGCTACACCTTC; cdr3_aa: CASSQEGAGMGYGYTF
j_call: TRBJ1-2; clone_size: -; v_call: TRBV6-5; d_call: -; cdr3_nt: TGTGCCAGCGGTAGGGAGTTTTCACATGGCTACACCTTC; cdr3_aa: CASGREFSHGYTF
j_call: TRBJ1-2; clone_size: -; v_call: TRBV10-3; d_call: -; cdr3_nt: TGTGCCATCAGCCTAAATGGTGGGGCACCCCAGGGCTACACCTTC; cdr3_aa: CAISLNGGAPQGYTF
j_call: TRBJ1-1; clone_size: few; v_call: TRBV10-3; d_call: TRBD1; cdr3_nt: TGTGCCATCAGCCGACAGGGGACTGAAGCTTTCTTT; cdr3_aa: CAISRQGTEAFF
j_call: TRBJ2-6; clone_size: once; v_call: TRBV7-9; d_call: -; cdr3_nt: TGTGCCAGCAGACGAGGGTCTGGGGCCAACGTCCTGACTTTC; cdr3_aa: CASRRGSGANVLTF
j_call: TRBJ2-3; clone_size: -; v_call: TRBV11-2; d_call: -; cdr3_nt: TGTGCCAGCAGCTTAGAACAGCGGGAGTATTTT; cdr3_aa: CASSLEQREYF
j_call: TRBJ1-4; clone_size: -; v_call: TRBV5-5; d_call: -; cdr3_nt: TGTGCCAGCAGCGGAGGACTCAATGAAAAACTGTTTTTT; cdr3_aa: CASSGGLNEKLFF
j_call: TRBJ1-5; clone_size: -; v_call: TRBV5-4; d_call: -; cdr3_nt: TGTGCCAGCAGCTTCGAGGTTCCCTATCAGCCCCAGCATTTT; cdr3_aa: CASSFEVPYQPQHF
j_call: TRBJ2-1; clone_size: once; v_call: TRBV6-5; d_call: TRBD2; cdr3_nt: TGTGCCAGCAGTCCCGGACTAGCGCCTTACAATGAGCAGTTCTTC; cdr3_aa: CASSPGLAPYNEQFF
j_call: TRBJ1-4; clone_size: -; v_call: TRBV11-2; d_call: -; cdr3_nt: TGTGCCAGCAGCCTGGGGGCAGGGCCAACTAATGAAAAACTGTTTTTT; cdr3_aa: CASSLGAGPTNEKLFF
j_call: TRBJ1-1; clone_size: -; v_call: TRBV30; d_call: -; cdr3_nt: TGTGCCTGGAGTTCTACCCATTGGCAGGGTGGCACTGAAGCTTTCTTT; cdr3_aa: CAWSSTHWQGGTEAFF
j_call: TRBJ1-1; clone_size: -; v_call: TRBV4-1; d_call: -; cdr3_nt: TGCGCCAGCAGCCATCAACCGGGGGACACTGAAGCTTTCTTT; cdr3_aa: CASSHQPGDTEAFF
j_call: TRBJ1-2; clone_size: -; v_call: TRBV28; d_call: -; cdr3_nt: TGTGCCAGCAGTCTACCGGACCTCTCGGGGGGCTACACCTTC; cdr3_aa: CASSLPDLSGGYTF
j_call: TRBJ2-1; clone_size: -; v_call: TRBV5-6; d_call: -; cdr3_nt: TGTGCCAGCAGCTTGGGTGGGATTAGCGGCTACCCTAACAATGAGCAGTTCTTC; cdr3_aa: CASSLGGISGYPNNEQFF
j_call: TRBJ2-1; clone_size: -; v_call: TRBV24-1; d_call: -; cdr3_nt: TGTGCCACCAGTCCTCTTCCCTACAATGAGCAGTTCTTC; cdr3_aa: CATSPLPYNEQFF
j_call: TRBJ1-1; clone_size: -; v_call: TRBV5-1; d_call: -; cdr3_nt: TGCGCCAGCAGCTTCCTGAGCACTGAAGCTTTCTTT; cdr3_aa: CASSFLSTEAFF
j_call: TRBJ1-3; clone_size: -; v_call: TRBV5-6; d_call: -; cdr3_nt: TGTGCCAGCAGCTTGGCCGTACAGGGCTCTGGAAACACCATATATTTT; cdr3_aa: CASSLAVQGSGNTIYF
j_call: TRBJ1-1; clone_size: -; v_call: TRBV4-2; d_call: -; cdr3_nt: TGTGCCAGCAGCCAAGACCTCCGACAGGTTCAGCACACTGAAGCTTTCTTT; cdr3_aa: CASSQDLRQVQHTEAFF
j_call: TRBJ1-4; clone_size: -; v_call: TRBV15; d_call: -; cdr3_nt: TGTGCCACCAGCAGAGGTCCCCGGGTCGGGGAACTGTTTTTT; cdr3_aa: CATSRGPRVGELFF
j_call: TRBJ1-3; clone_size: -; v_call: TRBV19; d_call: -; cdr3_nt: TGTGCCAGTAGTATTAGAATCACAGGGAACTCTGGAAACACCATATATTTT; cdr3_aa: CASSIRITGNSGNTIYF
j_call: TRBJ2-5; clone_size: -; v_call: TRBV7-2; d_call: TRBD2; cdr3_nt: TGTGCCAGCAGCTCCCAATCTGGACTAGCGGGAGGGCCCCAGTACTTC; cdr3_aa: CASSSQSGLAGGPQYF
j_call: TRBJ2-3; clone_size: -; v_call: TRBV2; d_call: -; cdr3_nt: TGTGCCAGCAGTAACATAGCGATCCCGACAGATACGCAGTATTTT; cdr3_aa: CASSNIAIPTDTQYF
j_call: TRBJ2-3; clone_size: -; v_call: TRBV7-6; d_call: TRBD2; cdr3_nt: TGTGCCAGCAGCCTGGGTGGTAGCGGGGGGGAGTATACGCAGTATTTT; cdr3_aa: CASSLGGSGGEYTQYF
j_call: TRBJ2-1; clone_size: -; v_call: TRBV3-1/TRBV3-2; d_call: TRBD1; cdr3_nt: TGTGCCAGCAGCCCGACAGGGTTATCCTACAATGAGCAGTTCTTC; cdr3_aa: CASSPTGLSYNEQFF
j_call: TRBJ1-6; clone_size: -; v_call: TRBV14; d_call: -; cdr3_nt: TGTGCCAGCAGCCGGTTCGACAGGACCCTGAATTCACCCCTCCACTTT; cdr3_aa: CASSRFDRTLNSPLHF
j_call: TRBJ1-1; clone_size: -; v_call: TRBV18; d_call: -; cdr3_nt: TGTGCCAGCTCACCCTTACAGGTGAACACTGAAGCTTTCTTT; cdr3_aa: CASSPLQVNTEAFF
j_call: TRBJ1-1; clone_size: -; v_call: TRBV12-5; d_call: TRBD1; cdr3_nt: TGTGCTAGTGGTTCCCCGACAGGGCTGAACACTGAAGCTTTCTTT; cdr3_aa: CASGSPTGLNTEAFF
j_call: TRBJ1-6; clone_size: -; v_call: TRBV11-3; d_call: TRBD1; cdr3_nt: TGTGCCAGCAGCCGCCGGGACAGCGTTAATTCACCCCTCCACTTT; cdr3_aa: CASSRRDSVNSPLHF
j_call: TRBJ1-1; clone_size: -; v_call: TRBV18; d_call: -; cdr3_nt: TGTGCCAGTTCTGCACTCTCCGGAGACACTGAAGCTTTCTTT; cdr3_aa: CASSALSGDTEAFF
j_call: TRBJ2-3; clone_size: -; v_call: TRBV24-1; d_call: -; cdr3_nt: TGTGCCACCAGTGATCGGGGGACGTCCCCAGATACGCAGTATTTT; cdr3_aa: CATSDRGTSPDTQYF
j_call: TRBJ2-1; clone_size: -; v_call: TRBV9; d_call: -; cdr3_nt: TGTGCCAGCAGCGTATTTAGCGGTGAGCAGTTCTTC; cdr3_aa: CASSVFSGEQFF
j_call: TRBJ1-6; clone_size: once; v_call: TRBV18; d_call: TRBD1; cdr3_nt: TGTGCCAGCTCCCAAGGGGAAGGGGGCATAAATTCACCCCTCCACTTT; cdr3_aa: CASSQGEGGINSPLHF
j_call: TRBJ1-5; clone_size: -; v_call: TRBV5-5; d_call: -; cdr3_nt: TGTGCCAGCAGCTTGGTTCCACAGGACCATCAGCCCCAGCATTTT; cdr3_aa: CASSLVPQDHQPQHF
j_call: TRBJ1-2; clone_size: -; v_call: TRBV7-2; d_call: TRBD1; cdr3_nt: TGTGCCAGCAGCCTCGACAGGGGGCGCATCTATGGCTACACCTTC; cdr3_aa: CASSLDRGRIYGYTF
j_call: TRBJ1-2; clone_size: -; v_call: TRBV21-1; d_call: -; cdr3_nt: TGTGCCAGCAAAAAGGCGACAGCCCCTCCTAACTATGGCTACACCTTC; cdr3_aa: CASKKATAPPNYGYTF
j_call: TRBJ2-3; clone_size: -; v_call: TRBV9; d_call: -; cdr3_nt: TGTGCCAGCAGCGTAGAAATAGCGGCCACAGATACGCAGTATTTT; cdr3_aa: CASSVEIAATDTQYF
j_call: TRBJ1-4; clone_size: once; v_call: TRBV28; d_call: TRBD1; cdr3_nt: TGTGCCAGCAGACCGGGACAGGGGGAACCGGAGGGCGAAAAACTGTTTTTT; cdr3_aa: CASRPGQGEPEGEKLFF
j_call: TRBJ1-2; clone_size: -; v_call: TRBV19; d_call: TRBD1; cdr3_nt: TGTGCCAGTAGTATGGCTCCTGACAGGGCTGATGGCTACACCTTC; cdr3_aa: CASSMAPDRADGYTF
j_call: TRBJ1-3; clone_size: -; v_call: TRBV5-5; d_call: -; cdr3_nt: TGTGCCAGCCACCGAGACAGAAACTCTGGAAACACCATATATTTT; cdr3_aa: CASHRDRNSGNTIYF
j_call: TRBJ1-4; clone_size: -; v_call: TRBV6-5; d_call: TRBD1; cdr3_nt: TGTGCCAGCAGACCGACAGGGGGCGGTGAAAAACTGTTTTTT; cdr3_aa: CASRPTGGGEKLFF
j_call: TRBJ2-1; clone_size: -; v_call: TRBV20-1; d_call: -; cdr3_nt: TGCAGTGCTAGTCGGAGCAATGAGCAGTTCTTC; cdr3_aa: CSASRSNEQFF
j_call: TRBJ2-1; clone_size: -; v_call: TRBV2; d_call: TRBD2; cdr3_nt: TGTGCCAGCAGTGAAGCCCCTAGCGGCAATGAGCAGTTCTTC; cdr3_aa: CASSEAPSGNEQFF